This TCR beta chain was profiled in a study of CD8 T cells in Susac syndrome. There are 13 residues in the CDR3. From germline, CDR1 is DFQATT and CDR2 SNEGSKA (reference sequence). Trimming took 1 base from V and 1 from J, leaving 5 bases between them. Reverse transcription of 0.5 to 1 ug RNA was performed with random hexamers. Coverage of TCR beta CDR3 amplification by immunoSEQ multiplex PCR extended to 54 Vbeta and 13 Jbeta. TCRdb fed the immunoSEQ multiplex PCR reads into MiXCR, producing one record per CDR3 protein. The sample shows about 200,000 distinct CDR3 sequences, about 96% of them seen only once.

The chain combines TRBV20-1 with TRBJ1-5, with no clear D. The TCR originated in a human donor with multiple sclerosis. Sequencing input: CD4+ T cells from PBMCs. CDR3 in amino acids: CSARGASNQPQHF. CDR3 DNA sequence: TGCAGTGCTAGAGGGGCAAGCAATCAGCCCCAGCATTTT.